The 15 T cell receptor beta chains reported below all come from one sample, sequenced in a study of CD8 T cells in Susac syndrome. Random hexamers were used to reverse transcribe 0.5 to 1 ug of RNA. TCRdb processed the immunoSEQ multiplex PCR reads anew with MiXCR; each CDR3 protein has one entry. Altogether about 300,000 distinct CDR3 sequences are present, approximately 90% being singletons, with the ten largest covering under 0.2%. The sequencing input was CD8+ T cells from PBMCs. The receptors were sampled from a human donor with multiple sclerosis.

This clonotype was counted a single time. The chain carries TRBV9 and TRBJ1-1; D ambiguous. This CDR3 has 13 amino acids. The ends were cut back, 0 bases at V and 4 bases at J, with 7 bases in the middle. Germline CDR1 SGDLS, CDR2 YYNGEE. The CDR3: CASSVGAGTEAFF. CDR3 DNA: TGTGCCAGCAGCGTAGGTGCGGGCACTGAAGCTTTCTTT.

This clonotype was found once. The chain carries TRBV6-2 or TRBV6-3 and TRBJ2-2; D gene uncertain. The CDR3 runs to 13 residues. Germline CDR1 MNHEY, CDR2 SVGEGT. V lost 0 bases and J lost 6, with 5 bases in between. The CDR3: CASSYSGPGELFF. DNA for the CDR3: TGTGCCAGCAGTTACTCGGGCCCCGGGGAGCTGTTTTTT.

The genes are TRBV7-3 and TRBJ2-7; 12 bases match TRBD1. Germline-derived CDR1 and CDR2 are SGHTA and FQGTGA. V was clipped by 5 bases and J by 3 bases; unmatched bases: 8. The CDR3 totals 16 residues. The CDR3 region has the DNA TGTGCCAGCAGCCTATCCGGGACAGGGGGCTTCTACGAGCAGTACTTC. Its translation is CASSLSGTGGFYEQYF.

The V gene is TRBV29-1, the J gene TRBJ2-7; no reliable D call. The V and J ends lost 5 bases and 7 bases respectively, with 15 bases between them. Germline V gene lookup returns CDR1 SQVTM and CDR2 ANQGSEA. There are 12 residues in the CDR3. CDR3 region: CSVQSPGREQYF. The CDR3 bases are TGCAGCGTTCAGAGCCCCGGGCGGGAGCAGTACTTC.

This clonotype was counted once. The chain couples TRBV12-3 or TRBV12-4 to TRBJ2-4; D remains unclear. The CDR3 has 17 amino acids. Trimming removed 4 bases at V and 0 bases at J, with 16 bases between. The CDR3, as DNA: TGTGCCAGCAGTTCGATCCCCCCGGTGGTAGCCAAAAACATTCAGTACTTC. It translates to CASSSIPPVVAKNIQYF.

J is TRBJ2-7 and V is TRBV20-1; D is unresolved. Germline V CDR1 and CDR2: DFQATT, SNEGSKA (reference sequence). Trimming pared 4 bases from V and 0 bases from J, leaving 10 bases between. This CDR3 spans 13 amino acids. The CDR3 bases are TGCAGTGCTAATCCTTCGGGCTCCTACGAGCAGTACTTC. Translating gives CSANPSGSYEQYF.

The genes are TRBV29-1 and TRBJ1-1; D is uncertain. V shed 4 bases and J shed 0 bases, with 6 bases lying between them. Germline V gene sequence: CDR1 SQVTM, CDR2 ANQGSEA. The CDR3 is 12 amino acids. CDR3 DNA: TGCAGCGTTGGAGGAATGAACACTGAAGCTTTCTTT. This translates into CSVGGMNTEAFF.

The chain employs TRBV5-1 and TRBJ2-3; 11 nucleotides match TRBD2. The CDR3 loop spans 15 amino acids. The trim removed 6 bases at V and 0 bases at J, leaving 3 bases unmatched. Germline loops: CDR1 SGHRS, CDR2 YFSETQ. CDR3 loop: CASTIAGGSTDTQYF. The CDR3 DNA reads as TGCGCCAGCACCATAGCGGGGGGGAGCACAGATACGCAGTATTTT.

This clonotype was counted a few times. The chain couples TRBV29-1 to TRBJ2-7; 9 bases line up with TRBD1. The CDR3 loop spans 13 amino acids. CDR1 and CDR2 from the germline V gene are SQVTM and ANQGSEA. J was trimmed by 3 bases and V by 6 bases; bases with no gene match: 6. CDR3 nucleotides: TGCAGCGTCGCTCCGGGACAGGGCTACGAGCAGTACTTC. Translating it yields CSVAPGQGYEQYF.

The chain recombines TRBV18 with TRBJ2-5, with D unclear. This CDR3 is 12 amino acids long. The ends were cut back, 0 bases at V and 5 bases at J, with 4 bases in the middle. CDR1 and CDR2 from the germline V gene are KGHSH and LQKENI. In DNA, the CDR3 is TGTGCCAGCTCACCACCGTCGGAGACCCAGTACTTC. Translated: CASSPPSETQYF.

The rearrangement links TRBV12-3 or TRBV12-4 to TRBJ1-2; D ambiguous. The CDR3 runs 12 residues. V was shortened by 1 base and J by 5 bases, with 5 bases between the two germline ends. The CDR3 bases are TGTGCCAGCAGTTTAGGGGCTTATGGCTACACCTTC. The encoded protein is CASSLGAYGYTF.

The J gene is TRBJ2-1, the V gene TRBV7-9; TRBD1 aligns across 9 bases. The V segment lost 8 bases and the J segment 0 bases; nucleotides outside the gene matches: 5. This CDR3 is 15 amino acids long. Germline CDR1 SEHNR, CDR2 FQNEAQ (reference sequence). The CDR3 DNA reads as TGTGCCAGCCCGTGGGGACAGGGCTCCTACAATGAGCAGTTCTTC. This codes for CASPWGQGSYNEQFF.

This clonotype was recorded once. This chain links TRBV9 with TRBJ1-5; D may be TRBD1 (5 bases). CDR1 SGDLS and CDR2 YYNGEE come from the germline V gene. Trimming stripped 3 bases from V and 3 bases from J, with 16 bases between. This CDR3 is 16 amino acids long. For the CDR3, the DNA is TGTGCCAGCAGCGCCGGAGGGGACGGCTACAATCAGCCCCAGCATTTT. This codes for CASSAGGDGYNQPQHF.

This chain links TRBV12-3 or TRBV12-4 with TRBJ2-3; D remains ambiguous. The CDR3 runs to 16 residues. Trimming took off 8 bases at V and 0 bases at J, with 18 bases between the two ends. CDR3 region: CASPPGLGTSTDTQYF. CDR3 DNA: TGTGCCAGCCCCCCGGGCCTCGGAACTAGCACAGATACGCAGTATTTT.

As DNA, the CDR3 is TGTGCCAGCAGTTTTGGTGTTCGGGGAATCCAGCCCCAGCATTTT. Amino acids: CASSFGVRGIQPQHF. The chain has TRBV28 and TRBJ1-5; D is unclear. Germline V gene sequence: CDR1 MDHEN, CDR2 SYDVKM. V gave up 3 bases and J gave up 7 bases, with 16 bases separating them. The length of the CDR3 is 15 residues.